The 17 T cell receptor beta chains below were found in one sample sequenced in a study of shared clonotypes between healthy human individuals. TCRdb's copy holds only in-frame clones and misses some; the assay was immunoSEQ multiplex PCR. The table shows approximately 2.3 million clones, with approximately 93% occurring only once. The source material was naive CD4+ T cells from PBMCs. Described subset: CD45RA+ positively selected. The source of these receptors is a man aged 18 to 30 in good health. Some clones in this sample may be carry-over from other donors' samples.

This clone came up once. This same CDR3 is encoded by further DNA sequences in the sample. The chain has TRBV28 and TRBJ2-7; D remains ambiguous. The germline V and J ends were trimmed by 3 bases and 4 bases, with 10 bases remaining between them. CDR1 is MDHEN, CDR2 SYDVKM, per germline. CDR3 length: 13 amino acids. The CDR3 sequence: CASSFPTSYEQYF. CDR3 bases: TGTGCCAGCAGTTTCCCGACCAGTTACGAGCAGTACTTC.

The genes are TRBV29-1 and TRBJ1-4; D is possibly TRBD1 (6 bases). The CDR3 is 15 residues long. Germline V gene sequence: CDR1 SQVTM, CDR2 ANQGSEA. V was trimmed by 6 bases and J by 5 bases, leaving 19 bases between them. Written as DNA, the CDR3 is TGCAGCGTGACGATTGCCAGGGGCGAAAATGAAAAACTGTTTTTT. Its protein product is CSVTIARGENEKLFF.

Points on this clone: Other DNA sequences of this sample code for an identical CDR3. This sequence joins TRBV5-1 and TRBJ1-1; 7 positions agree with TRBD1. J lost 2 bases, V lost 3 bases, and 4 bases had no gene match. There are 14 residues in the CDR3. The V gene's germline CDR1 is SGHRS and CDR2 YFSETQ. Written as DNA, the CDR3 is TGCGCCAGCAGCTCGGGGACAGCTAACACTGAAGCTTTCTTT. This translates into CASSSGTANTEAFF.

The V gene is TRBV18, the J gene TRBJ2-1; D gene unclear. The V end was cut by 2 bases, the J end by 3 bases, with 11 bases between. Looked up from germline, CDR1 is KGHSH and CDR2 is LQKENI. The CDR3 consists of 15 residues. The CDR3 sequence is CASSPSLALYNEQFF. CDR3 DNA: TGTGCCAGCTCACCATCCCTCGCACTCTACAATGAGCAGTTCTTC. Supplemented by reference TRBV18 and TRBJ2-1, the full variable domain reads NAGVMQNPRHLVRRRGQEARLRCSPMKGHSHVYWYRQLPEEGLKFMVYLQKENIIDESGMPKERFSAEFPKEGPSILRIQQVVRGDSAAYFCASSPSLALYNEQFFGPGTRLTVL.

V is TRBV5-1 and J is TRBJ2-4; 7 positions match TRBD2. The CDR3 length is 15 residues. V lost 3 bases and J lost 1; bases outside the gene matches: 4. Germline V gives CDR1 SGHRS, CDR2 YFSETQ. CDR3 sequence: CASSSMGGAKNIQYF. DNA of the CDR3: TGCGCCAGCAGCTCCATGGGAGGGGCCAAAAACATTCAGTACTTC.

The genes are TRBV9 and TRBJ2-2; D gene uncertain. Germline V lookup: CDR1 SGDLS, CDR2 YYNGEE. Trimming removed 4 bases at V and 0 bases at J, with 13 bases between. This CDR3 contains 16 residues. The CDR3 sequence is CASSPPGRSNTGELFF. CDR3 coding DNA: TGTGCCAGCAGCCCCCCTGGCAGATCGAACACCGGGGAGCTGTTTTTT.

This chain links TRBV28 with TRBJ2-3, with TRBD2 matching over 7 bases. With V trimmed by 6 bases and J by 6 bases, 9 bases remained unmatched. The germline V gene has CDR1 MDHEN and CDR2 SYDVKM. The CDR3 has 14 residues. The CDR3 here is CASRVAGDADTQYF. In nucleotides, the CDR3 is TGTGCCAGCAGGGTGGCGGGAGACGCGGATACGCAGTATTTT.

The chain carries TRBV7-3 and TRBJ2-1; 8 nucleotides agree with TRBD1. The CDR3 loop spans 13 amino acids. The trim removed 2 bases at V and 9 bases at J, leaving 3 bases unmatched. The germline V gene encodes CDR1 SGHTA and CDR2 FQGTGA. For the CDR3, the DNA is TGTGCCAGCAGCTTAGGACAGGGAATTGAGCAGTTCTTC. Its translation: CASSLGQGIEQFF.

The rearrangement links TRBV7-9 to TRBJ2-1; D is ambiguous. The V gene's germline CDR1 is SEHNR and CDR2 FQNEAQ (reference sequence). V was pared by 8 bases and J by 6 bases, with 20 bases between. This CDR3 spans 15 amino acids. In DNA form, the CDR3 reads TGTGCCAGCCGCCTCAGAGGTGGTCTCGGCAATGAGCAGTTCTTC. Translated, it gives CASRLRGGLGNEQFF.

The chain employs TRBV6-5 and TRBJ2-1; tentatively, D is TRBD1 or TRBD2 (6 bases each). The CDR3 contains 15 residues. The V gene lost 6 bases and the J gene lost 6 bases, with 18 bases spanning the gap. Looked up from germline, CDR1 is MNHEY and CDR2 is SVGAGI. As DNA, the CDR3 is TGTGCCAGCAGATATAACAGGGATAGCGGCAATGAGCAGTTCTTC. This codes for CASRYNRDSGNEQFF.

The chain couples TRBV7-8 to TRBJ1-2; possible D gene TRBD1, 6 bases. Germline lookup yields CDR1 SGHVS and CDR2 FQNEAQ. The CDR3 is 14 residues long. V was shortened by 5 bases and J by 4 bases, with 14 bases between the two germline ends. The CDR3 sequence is CASSLQGMGYGYTF. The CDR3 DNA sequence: TGTGCCAGCAGCCTCCAGGGGATGGGCTATGGCTACACCTTC.

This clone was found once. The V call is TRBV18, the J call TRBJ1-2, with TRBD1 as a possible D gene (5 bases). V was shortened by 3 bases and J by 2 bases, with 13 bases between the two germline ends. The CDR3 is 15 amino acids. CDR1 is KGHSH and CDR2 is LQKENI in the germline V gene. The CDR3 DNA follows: TGTGCCAGCTCACCGAGTGGGGACGGGAACTATGGCTACACCTTC. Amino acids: CASSPSGDGNYGYTF.

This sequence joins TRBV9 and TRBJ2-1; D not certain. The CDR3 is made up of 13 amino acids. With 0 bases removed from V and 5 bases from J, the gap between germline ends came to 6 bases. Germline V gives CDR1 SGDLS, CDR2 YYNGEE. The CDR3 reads CASSVDQHNEQFF. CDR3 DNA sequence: TGTGCCAGCAGCGTAGACCAGCACAATGAGCAGTTCTTC.

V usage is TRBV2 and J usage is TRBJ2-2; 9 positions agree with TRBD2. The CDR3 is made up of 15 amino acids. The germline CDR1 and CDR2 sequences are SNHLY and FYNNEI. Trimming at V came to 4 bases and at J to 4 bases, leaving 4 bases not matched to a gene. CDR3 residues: CASSVAGGGTGELFF. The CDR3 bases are TGTGCCAGCAGTGTGGCGGGAGGGGGCACCGGGGAGCTGTTTTTT.

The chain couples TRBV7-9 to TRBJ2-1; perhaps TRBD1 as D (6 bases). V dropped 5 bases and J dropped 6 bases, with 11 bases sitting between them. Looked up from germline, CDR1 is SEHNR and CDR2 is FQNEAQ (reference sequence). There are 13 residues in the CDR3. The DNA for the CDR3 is TGTGCCAGCAGCCAGGACAGACCCAATGAGCAGTTCTTC. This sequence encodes CASSQDRPNEQFF. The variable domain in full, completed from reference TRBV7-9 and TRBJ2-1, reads DTGVSQNPRHKITKRGQNVTFRCDPISEHNRLYWYRQTLGQGPEFLTYFQNEAQLEKSRLLSDRFSAERPKGSFSTLEIQRTEQGDSAMYLCASSQDRPNEQFFGPGTRLTVL.

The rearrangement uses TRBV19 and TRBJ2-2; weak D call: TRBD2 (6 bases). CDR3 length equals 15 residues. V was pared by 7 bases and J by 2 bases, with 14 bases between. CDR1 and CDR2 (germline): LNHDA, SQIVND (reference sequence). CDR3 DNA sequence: TGTGCCAGTATAGGGTCGGGGGTTAACACCGGGGAGCTGTTTTTT. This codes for CASIGSGVNTGELFF.

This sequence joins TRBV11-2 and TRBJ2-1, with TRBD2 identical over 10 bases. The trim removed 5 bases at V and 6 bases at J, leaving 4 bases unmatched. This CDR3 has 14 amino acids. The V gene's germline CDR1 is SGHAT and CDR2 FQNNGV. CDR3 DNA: TGTGCCAGCAGCCTAGCGGGAGCCTCCAATGAGCAGTTCTTC. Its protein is CASSLAGASNEQFF.